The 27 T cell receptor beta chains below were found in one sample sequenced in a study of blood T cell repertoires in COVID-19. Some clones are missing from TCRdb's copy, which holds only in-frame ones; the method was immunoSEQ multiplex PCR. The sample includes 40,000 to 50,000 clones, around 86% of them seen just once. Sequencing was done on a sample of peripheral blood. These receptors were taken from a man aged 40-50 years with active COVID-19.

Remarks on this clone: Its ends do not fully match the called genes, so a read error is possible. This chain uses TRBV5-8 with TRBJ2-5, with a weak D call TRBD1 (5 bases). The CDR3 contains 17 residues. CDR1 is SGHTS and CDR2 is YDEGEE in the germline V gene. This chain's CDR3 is CASSPVHGRALSYGLDF. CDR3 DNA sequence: TGTGCCAGCAGCCCCGTTCATGGCAGGGCGCTTTCTTACGGGCTGGACTTC.

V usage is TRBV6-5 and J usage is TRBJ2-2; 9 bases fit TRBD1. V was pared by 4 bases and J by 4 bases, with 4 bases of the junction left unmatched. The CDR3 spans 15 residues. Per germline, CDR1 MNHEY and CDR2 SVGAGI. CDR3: CASSSRTGATGELFF. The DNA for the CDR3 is TGTGCCAGCAGTTCAAGGACAGGGGCCACCGGGGAGCTGTTTTTT.

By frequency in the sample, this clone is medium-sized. The CDR3 DNA reads TGTGCCAGCAGTTTAATGAAGGGGCCCACGCAGTATTTT. Protein: CASSLMKGPTQYF. V gene TRBV27 combines with J gene TRBJ2-3; D may be TRBD1 (5 bases). Germline lookup yields CDR1 MNHEY and CDR2 SMNVEV (reference sequence). V was pared by 2 bases and J by 9 bases, with 12 bases between. The CDR3 consists of 13 residues.

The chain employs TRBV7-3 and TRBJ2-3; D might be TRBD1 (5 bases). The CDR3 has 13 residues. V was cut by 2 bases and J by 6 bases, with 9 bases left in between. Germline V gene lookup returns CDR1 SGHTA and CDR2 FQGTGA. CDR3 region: CASSLQGGDTQYF. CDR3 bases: TGTGCCAGCAGCTTACAGGGTGGCGATACGCAGTATTTT.

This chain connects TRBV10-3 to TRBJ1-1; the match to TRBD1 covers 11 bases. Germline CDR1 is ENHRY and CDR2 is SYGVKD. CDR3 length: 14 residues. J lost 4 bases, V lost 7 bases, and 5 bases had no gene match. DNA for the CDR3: TGTGCCATCAACACCGGGACAGGGGGCACTGAAGCTTTCTTT. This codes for CAINTGTGGTEAFF.

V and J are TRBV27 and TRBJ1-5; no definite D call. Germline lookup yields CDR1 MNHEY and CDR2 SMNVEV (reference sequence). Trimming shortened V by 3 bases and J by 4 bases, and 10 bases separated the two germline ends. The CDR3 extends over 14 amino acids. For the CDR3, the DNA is TGTGCCAGCAGTTTGGGAGGGTGGAATCAGCCCCAGCATTTT. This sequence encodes CASSLGGWNQPQHF.

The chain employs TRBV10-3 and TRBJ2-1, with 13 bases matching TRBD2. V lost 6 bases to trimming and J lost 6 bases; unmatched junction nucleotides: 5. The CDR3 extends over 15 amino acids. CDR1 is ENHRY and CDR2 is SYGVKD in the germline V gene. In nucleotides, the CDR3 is TGTGCCATCAGACCCACTAGCGGGAGGGTCAATGAGCAGTTCTTC. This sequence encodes CAIRPTSGRVNEQFF.

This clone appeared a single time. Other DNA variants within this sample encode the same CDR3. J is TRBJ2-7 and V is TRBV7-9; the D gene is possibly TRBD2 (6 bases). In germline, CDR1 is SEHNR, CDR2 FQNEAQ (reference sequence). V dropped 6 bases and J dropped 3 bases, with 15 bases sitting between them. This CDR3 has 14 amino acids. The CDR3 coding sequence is TGTGCCAGCAGTTTGACCACGGGACTCTACGAGCAGTACTTC. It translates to CASSLTTGLYEQYF.

In DNA, the CDR3 is TGTGCCAGCAGTTCAACTAGCGCCGGCCAAGAGACCCAGTACTTC. Translating gives CASSSTSAGQETQYF. The chain combines TRBV27 with TRBJ2-5, with 7 positions matching TRBD2. The CDR3 is made up of 15 amino acids. CDR1 is MNHEY and CDR2 is SMNVEV in the germline V gene (reference sequence). With V trimmed by 4 bases and J by 1 base, 6 bases remained unmatched.

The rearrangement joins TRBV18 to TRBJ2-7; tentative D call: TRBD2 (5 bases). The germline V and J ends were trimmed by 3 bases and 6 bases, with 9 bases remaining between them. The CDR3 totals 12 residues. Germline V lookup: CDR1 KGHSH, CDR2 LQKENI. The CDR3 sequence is CASSPSGGEQYF. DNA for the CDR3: TGTGCCAGCTCACCTAGTGGAGGCGAGCAGTACTTC.

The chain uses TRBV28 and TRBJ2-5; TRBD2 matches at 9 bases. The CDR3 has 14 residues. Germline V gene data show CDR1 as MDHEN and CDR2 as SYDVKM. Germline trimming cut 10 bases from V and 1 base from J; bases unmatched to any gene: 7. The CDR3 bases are TGTGCCACGGCGGGAGGGGGCCTCCAAGAGACCCAGTACTTC. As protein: CATAGGGLQETQYF.

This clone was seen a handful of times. The DNA of the CDR3 is TGTGCCAGCAGCTCAGGACAGGGCAATCAGCCCCAGCATTTT. Its translation is CASSSGQGNQPQHF. The genes are TRBV7-9 and TRBJ1-5; 7 bases align to TRBD1. The CDR3 covers 14 residues. The trim removed 4 bases at V and 2 bases at J, leaving 2 bases unmatched. Germline lookup yields CDR1 SEHNR and CDR2 FQNEAQ (reference sequence).

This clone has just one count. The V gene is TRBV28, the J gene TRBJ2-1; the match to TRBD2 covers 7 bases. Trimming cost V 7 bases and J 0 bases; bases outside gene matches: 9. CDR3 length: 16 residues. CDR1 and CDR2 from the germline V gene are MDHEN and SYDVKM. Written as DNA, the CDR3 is TGTGCCAGCAAACCAGCGGGGCTTAGCTCCTACAATGAGCAGTTCTTC. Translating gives CASKPAGLSSYNEQFF. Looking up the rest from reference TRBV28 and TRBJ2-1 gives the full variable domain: DVKVTQSSRYLVKRTGEKVFLECVQDMDHENMFWYRQDPGLGLRLIYFSYDVKMKEKGDIPEGYSVSREKKERFSLILESASTNQTSMYLCASKPAGLSSYNEQFFGPGTRLTVL.

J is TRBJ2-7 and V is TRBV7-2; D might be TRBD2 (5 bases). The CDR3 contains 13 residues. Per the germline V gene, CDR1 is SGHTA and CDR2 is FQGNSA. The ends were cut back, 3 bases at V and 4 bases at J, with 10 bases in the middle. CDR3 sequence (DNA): TGTGCCAGCAGCTTTGACTATAAGTACGAGCAGTACTTC. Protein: CASSFDYKYEQYF.

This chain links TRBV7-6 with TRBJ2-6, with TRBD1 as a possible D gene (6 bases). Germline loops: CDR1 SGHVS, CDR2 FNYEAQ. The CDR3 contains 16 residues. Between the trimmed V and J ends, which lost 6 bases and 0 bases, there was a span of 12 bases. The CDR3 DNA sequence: TGTGCCAGCAGTTCGACAGGAGGCTCTGGGGCCAACGTCCTGACTTTC. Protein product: CASSSTGGSGANVLTF.

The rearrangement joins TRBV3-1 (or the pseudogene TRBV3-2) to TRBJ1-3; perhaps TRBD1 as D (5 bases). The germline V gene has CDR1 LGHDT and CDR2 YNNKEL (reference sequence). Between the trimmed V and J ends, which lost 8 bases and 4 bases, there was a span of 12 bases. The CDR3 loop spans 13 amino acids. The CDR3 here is CASGVGQGNTIYF. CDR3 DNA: TGTGCCAGCGGGGTGGGGCAGGGAAACACCATATATTTT.

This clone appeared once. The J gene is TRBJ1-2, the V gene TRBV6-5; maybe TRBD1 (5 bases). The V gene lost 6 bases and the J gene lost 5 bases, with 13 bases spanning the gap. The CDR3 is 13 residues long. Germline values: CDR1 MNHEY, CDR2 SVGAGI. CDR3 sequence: CASRAGGVYGYTF. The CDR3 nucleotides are TGTGCCAGCAGGGCCGGGGGGGTGTATGGCTACACCTTC.

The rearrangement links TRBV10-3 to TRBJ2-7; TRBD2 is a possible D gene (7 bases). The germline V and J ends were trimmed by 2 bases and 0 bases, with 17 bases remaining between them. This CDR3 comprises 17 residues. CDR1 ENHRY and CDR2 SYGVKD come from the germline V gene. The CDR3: CAISERGGSSTSYEQYF. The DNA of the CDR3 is TGTGCCATCAGTGAGAGGGGGGGCAGCTCGACCTCCTACGAGCAGTACTTC.

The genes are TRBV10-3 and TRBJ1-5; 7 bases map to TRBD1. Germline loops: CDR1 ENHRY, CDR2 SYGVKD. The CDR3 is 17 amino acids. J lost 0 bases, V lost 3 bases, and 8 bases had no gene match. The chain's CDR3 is CAISDLGTAYSNQPQHF. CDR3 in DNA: TGTGCCATCAGTGACCTAGGGACAGCCTATAGCAATCAGCCCCAGCATTTT.

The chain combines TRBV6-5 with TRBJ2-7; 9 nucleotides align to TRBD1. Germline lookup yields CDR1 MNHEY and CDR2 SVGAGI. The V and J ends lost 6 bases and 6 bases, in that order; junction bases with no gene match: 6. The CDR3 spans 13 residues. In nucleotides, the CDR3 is TGTGCCAGCAGGAGGGACAGGGCAGGCGAGCAGTACTTC. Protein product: CASRRDRAGEQYF.

CDR3: CAWSVNWLTGDYEQYF. CDR3 DNA sequence: TGTGCCTGGAGTGTAAATTGGTTAACAGGGGACTACGAGCAGTACTTC. The rearrangement joins TRBV30 to TRBJ2-7, with 7 bases identical to TRBD1. In germline, CDR1 is GTSNPN, CDR2 SVGIG (reference sequence). This CDR3 is built from 16 residues. With V trimmed by 0 bases and J by 3 bases, 11 bases remained unmatched.

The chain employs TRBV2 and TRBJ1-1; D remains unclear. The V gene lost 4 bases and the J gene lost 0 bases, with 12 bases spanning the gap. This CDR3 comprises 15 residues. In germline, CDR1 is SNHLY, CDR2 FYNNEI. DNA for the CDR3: TGTGCCAGCAGTGGGTCGGGAGGCGTGAACACTGAAGCTTTCTTT. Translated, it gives CASSGSGGVNTEAFF.

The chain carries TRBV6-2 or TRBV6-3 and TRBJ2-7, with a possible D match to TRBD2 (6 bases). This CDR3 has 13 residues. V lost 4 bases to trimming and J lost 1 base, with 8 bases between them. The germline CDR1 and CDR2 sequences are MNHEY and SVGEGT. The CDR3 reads CASSFGGSYEQYF. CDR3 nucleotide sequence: TGTGCCAGCAGTTTCGGAGGGTCCTACGAGCAGTACTTC.

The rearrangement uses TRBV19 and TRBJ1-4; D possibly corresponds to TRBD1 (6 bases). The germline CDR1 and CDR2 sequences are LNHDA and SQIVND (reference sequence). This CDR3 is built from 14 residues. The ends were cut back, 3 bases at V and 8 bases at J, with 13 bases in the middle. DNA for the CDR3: TGTGCCAGTAGTATGCTGGGGGCAAAGGAAAAACTGTTTTTT. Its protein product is CASSMLGAKEKLFF.

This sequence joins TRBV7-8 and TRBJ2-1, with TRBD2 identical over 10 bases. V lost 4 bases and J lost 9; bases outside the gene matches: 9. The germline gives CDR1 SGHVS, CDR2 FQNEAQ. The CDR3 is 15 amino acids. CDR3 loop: CASSSLLAGAPEQFF. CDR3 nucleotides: TGTGCCAGCAGCTCCCTTCTAGCGGGAGCACCTGAGCAGTTCTTC.

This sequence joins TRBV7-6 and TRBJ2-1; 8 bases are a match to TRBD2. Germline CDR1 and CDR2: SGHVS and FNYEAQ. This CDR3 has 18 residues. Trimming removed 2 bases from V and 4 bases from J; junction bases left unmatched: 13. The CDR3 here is CASSLNPVAGNIYNEQFF. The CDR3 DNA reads TGTGCCAGCAGCTTAAATCCCGTAGCGGGAAATATTTACAATGAGCAGTTCTTC.

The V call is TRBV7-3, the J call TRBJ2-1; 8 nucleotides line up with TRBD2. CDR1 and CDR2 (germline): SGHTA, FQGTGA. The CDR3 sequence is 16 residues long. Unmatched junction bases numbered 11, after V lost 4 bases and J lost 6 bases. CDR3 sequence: CASSSSPGLGSNEQFF. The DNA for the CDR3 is TGTGCCAGCAGCTCCTCTCCGGGACTAGGTTCCAATGAGCAGTTCTTC.